These 13 T cell receptor beta chains came from one sample sequenced in a study of cytomegalovirus exposure and HLA in healthy donors. Primers included in the PCR were 60 Vbeta and 13 Jbeta primers. TCRdb keeps only in-frame clones here, not all; method: immunoSEQ multiplex PCR. Here the sample spans around 90,000 clones, about four fifths being singletons. Material for sequencing was PBMCs. The receptor set was obtained from a man aged 25 to 45 in good health and CMV-seronegative.

Of note for this clone: A junction boundary mismatches the germline segment, possibly from a read error. The chain joins TRBV6-1 to TRBJ2-3; 9 positions match TRBD2. The germline CDR1 and CDR2 sequences are MNHNS and SASEGT. CDR3 length: 15 amino acids. Written as DNA, the CDR3 is TGTGCCAGCATTGAACGGAGCGGGGGGCCAGATACGCAGTATTTT. Translating gives CASIERSGGPDTQYF.

Only a few counts were recorded for this clone. The chain has TRBV10-2 and TRBJ2-4; D might be TRBD2 (5 bases). The germline V gene has CDR1 WSHSY and CDR2 SAAADI. V shed 0 bases and J shed 0 bases, with 12 bases lying between them. This CDR3 has 17 amino acids. CDR3 in amino acids: CASSESSGTLAKNIQYF. The DNA of the CDR3 is TGCGCCAGCAGTGAGTCGTCGGGAACCCTAGCCAAAAACATTCAGTACTTC.

The chain links TRBV10-2 to TRBJ2-7, with D maybe TRBD1 (5 bases). The V gene's germline CDR1 is WSHSY and CDR2 SAAADI. The V end was cut by 2 bases, the J end by 3 bases, with 23 bases between. This CDR3 spans 18 amino acids. The DNA of the CDR3 is TGCGCCAGCAGTGAGATGATAGTTGAATGGACACCCTACTACGAGCAGTACTTC. It specifies CASSEMIVEWTPYYEQYF.

J is TRBJ1-2 and V is TRBV10-2; possibly TRBD1 for D (5 bases). The CDR3 sequence is 18 residues long. V was pared by 6 bases and J by 8 bases, with 31 bases between. Germline V lookup: CDR1 WSHSY, CDR2 SAAADI. The CDR3 reads CASRDPRDSTSVGSGYTF. The CDR3 DNA reads as TGCGCCAGCAGGGACCCCCGGGACTCAACTTCCGTCGGGTCGGGCTACACCTTC.

This chain uses TRBV7-9 with TRBJ2-7; TRBD1 agrees at 10 bases. The junction had 9 bases not matched to a gene; V was cut back by 5 bases and J by 5 bases. Germline CDR1 is SEHNR and CDR2 is FQNEAQ (reference sequence). The CDR3 extends over 15 amino acids. In DNA, the CDR3 is TGTGCCAGCAGCAAACCCGGGACAGGGGCCCACGAGCAGTACTTC. Translated, it gives CASSKPGTGAHEQYF.

The V call is TRBV7-9, the J call TRBJ1-5; 9 bases line up with TRBD1. The V gene's germline CDR1 is SEHNR and CDR2 FQNEAQ (reference sequence). CDR3 length: 14 residues. Trimming at V came to 5 bases and at J to 4 bases, leaving 3 bases not matched to a gene. This CDR3 reads CASSSGTGNQPQHF. CDR3 in DNA: TGTGCCAGCAGCAGTGGGACAGGGAATCAGCCCCAGCATTTT.

The gene calls are TRBV7-9 and TRBJ1-1, with 11 bases identical to TRBD1. Trimming took 5 bases from V and 1 from J; bases not matched to a gene: 6. The CDR3 totals 16 residues. Germline loops: CDR1 SEHNR, CDR2 FQNEAQ (reference sequence). CDR3 coding DNA: TGTGCCAGCAGCCCCGCCGGGACAGGGGGGAACACTGAAGCTTTCTTT. Residues: CASSPAGTGGNTEAFF.

This chain links TRBV11-3 with TRBJ2-5; 7 bases agree with TRBD1. V dropped 4 bases and J dropped 5; count of bases not matched to a gene: 7. CDR3 length: 14 residues. Germline V lookup: CDR1 SGHNT, CDR2 YENEEA. The chain's CDR3 is CASSWGQSSETQYF. CDR3 nucleotides: TGTGCCAGCAGCTGGGGACAGAGCTCGGAGACCCAGTACTTC.

V is TRBV28 and J is TRBJ2-3, with D possibly being TRBD1 (7 bases). The germline V and J ends were trimmed by 6 bases and 3 bases, with 13 bases remaining between them. This CDR3 has 14 residues. Looked up from germline, CDR1 is MDHEN and CDR2 is SYDVKM. The chain's CDR3 is CASRPGGITDTQYF. CDR3 in DNA: TGTGCCAGCAGACCAGGGGGGATTACAGATACGCAGTATTTT.

This clone has just a few counts. The chain recombines TRBV29-1 with TRBJ2-7; 8 bases align to TRBD2. J was trimmed by 0 bases and V by 6 bases; bases with no gene match: 13. This CDR3 is 16 amino acids long. The germline CDR1 and CDR2 sequences are SQVTM and ANQGSEA. CDR3 nucleotides: TGCAGCGTGGCTGCCGGACTAGCCGACAGCTCCTACGAGCAGTACTTC. Its protein product is CSVAAGLADSSYEQYF.

The genes are TRBV18 and TRBJ2-3; D remains unclear. V was pared by 2 bases and J by 0 bases, with 6 bases between. Germline V CDR1 and CDR2: KGHSH, LQKENI. This CDR3 is 14 amino acids long. The chain's CDR3 is CASSPIPSTDTQYF. The CDR3 DNA sequence: TGTGCCAGCTCACCAATTCCTAGCACAGATACGCAGTATTTT.

The genes are TRBV5-1 and TRBJ2-2, with TRBD2 as a possible D gene (6 bases). The germline gives CDR1 SGHRS, CDR2 YFSETQ. There are 16 residues in the CDR3. V was cut by 1 base and J by 1 base, with 11 bases left in between. Written as DNA, the CDR3 is TGCGCCAGCAGCTTGAAGGCTAGCGTGAACACCGGGGAGCTGTTTTTT. It codes for CASSLKASVNTGELFF.

The CDR3 nucleotides read TGTGCCAGTAGTATGGTAACGCCCCAAGAGGTGTTTTTT. It specifies CASSMVTPQEVFF. V gene TRBV19 combines with J gene TRBJ1-4, with D unresolved. V lost 3 bases and J lost 15, with 17 bases in between. The V gene's germline CDR1 is LNHDA and CDR2 SQIVND (reference sequence). The CDR3 loop spans 13 amino acids.